The 20 T cell receptor beta chains reported below all come from one sample, sequenced in a study of T-cell reconstitution after alpha-beta-depleted transplantation in children. Unique molecular identifiers tagged the TCRbeta library. In TCRdb, the PCR reads were re-called with MiXCR into one record per CDR3 protein. The sample includes 700,000 to 950,000 distinct CDR3 sequences, 16% seen only once; the top ten take just under 5%. The source material was PBMCs, mostly from graft donor cells, sampled 360 days after TCRalphabeta/CD19-depleted stem cell transplant. These receptors were collected from a male patient between 5 and 17 years old who had a stem cell transplant for acute lymphoblastic leukemia, so the T cells may come from the graft donor.

The chain uses TRBV11-2 and TRBJ1-6, with D hard to call. With 1 base removed from V and 10 bases from J, the gap between germline ends came to 8 bases. The CDR3 covers 13 residues. The germline CDR1 and CDR2 sequences are SGHAT and FQNNGV. CDR3: CASSLVFDSPLHF. CDR3 nucleotide sequence: TGTGCCAGCAGCTTAGTTTTCGACTCACCCCTCCACTTT.

This clonotype has just one count. The CDR3 sequence: CASSWGGKTGNTIYF. DNA for the CDR3: TGTGCCAGCAGCTGGGGAGGGAAGACTGGAAACACCATATATTTT. This chain links TRBV11-2 with TRBJ1-3; D is unclear. Germline CDR1 and CDR2: SGHAT and FQNNGV. The CDR3 contains 15 residues. Trimming took off 4 bases at V and 2 bases at J, with 12 bases between the two ends.

The J gene is TRBJ1-1, the V gene TRBV5-1; 8 nucleotides match TRBD1. J lost 3 bases, V lost 3 bases, and 4 bases had no gene match. The CDR3 is 14 amino acids. Germline V gene data show CDR1 as SGHRS and CDR2 as YFSETQ. This CDR3 reads CASSWGDRYTEAFF. As DNA, the CDR3 is TGCGCCAGCAGCTGGGGGGACAGGTACACTGAAGCTTTCTTT.

The chain has TRBV29-1 and TRBJ1-1; 8 bases map to TRBD1. Losses at the gene ends were 7 bases for V and 3 bases for J; bases not matched to a gene: 7. This CDR3 has 13 amino acids. Germline assignment: CDR1 SQVTM and CDR2 ANQGSEA. CDR3 sequence reads: CSGYRGVDTEAFF. For the CDR3, the DNA is TGCAGCGGATACAGGGGGGTGGACACTGAAGCTTTCTTT.

This clonotype was counted a few times. This chain links TRBV3-1 with TRBJ2-5, with D maybe TRBD2 (5 bases). Between the trimmed V and J ends, which lost 3 bases and 2 bases, there was a span of 13 bases. Germline CDR1 and CDR2: LGHDT and YNNKEL (reference sequence). The CDR3 extends over 15 amino acids. The CDR3 coding sequence is TGTGCCAGCAGCCAGGGAGTTGTAGGGCAAGAGACCCAGTACTTC. It yields the protein CASSQGVVGQETQYF.

The chain recombines TRBV20-1 with TRBJ2-1; maybe TRBD2 (6 bases). The CDR3 has 15 amino acids. Deletions cut 1 base from V and 7 bases from J, with 17 bases between. Germline loops: CDR1 DFQATT, CDR2 SNEGSKA (reference sequence). The CDR3 loop is CSARAGGLRGNEQFF. The CDR3 bases are TGCAGTGCTAGAGCAGGCGGACTACGCGGTAATGAGCAGTTCTTC.

In this sample, this clonotype turned up many times. The genes are TRBV7-8 and TRBJ2-5; 7 bases fit TRBD1. Trimming took 5 bases from V and 1 from J; bases not matched to a gene: 4. This CDR3 region has 14 residues. Germline loops: CDR1 SGHVS, CDR2 FQNEAQ. CDR3 nucleotide sequence: TGTGCCAGCAGCAGAGGGGGCGCCCAAGAGACCCAGTACTTC. Translation gives CASSRGGAQETQYF.

The chain is built from TRBV6-1 and TRBJ2-7, with 8 positions matching TRBD2. Germline trimming cut 7 bases from V and 4 bases from J; bases unmatched to any gene: 12. The CDR3 loop spans 15 amino acids. Germline V gives CDR1 MNHNS, CDR2 SASEGT. In DNA form, the CDR3 reads TGTGCCAGCACCCCACCGGGGACTAGTTTGTACGAGCAGTACTTC. Residues: CASTPPGTSLYEQYF.

The chain employs TRBV5-1 and TRBJ2-5; the D is unclear. Trimming left V 0 bases short and J 5 bases short, with 8 bases between. The germline V gene encodes CDR1 SGHRS and CDR2 YFSETQ. This CDR3 contains 13 residues. The CDR3: CASSLDYEETQYF. In nucleotides, the CDR3 is TGCGCCAGCAGCTTGGACTACGAGGAGACCCAGTACTTC. Drawing the rest from reference TRBV5-1 and TRBJ2-5, the complete variable domain is KAGVTQTPRYLIKTRGQQVTLSCSPISGHRSVSWYQQTPGQGLQFLFEYFSETQRNKGNFPGRFSGRQFSNSRSEMNVSTLELGDSALYLCASSLDYEETQYFGPGTRLLVL.

This clonotype appeared a few times. The junction shows a germline mismatch at one end, possibly a read error. The rearrangement joins TRBV24-1 to TRBJ2-3; D is unclear. From germline, CDR1 is KGHDR and CDR2 SFDVKD. The CDR3 runs 13 residues. The CDR3 DNA reads as TGTGCCACCAGCGATTCTCCCTTGACCATGCAGTATTTT. This gives the protein CATSDSPLTMQYF.

The CDR3 nucleotides read TGTGCCAGCAGCCAAAGGACAGTTTACACCGGGGAGCTGTTTTTT. This sequence encodes CASSQRTVYTGELFF. This sequence joins TRBV3-1 and TRBJ2-2, with D tentatively TRBD1 (6 bases). The CDR3 is 15 amino acids. Germline lookup yields CDR1 LGHDT and CDR2 YNNKEL (reference sequence). Trimming removed 2 bases at V and 3 bases at J, with 10 bases between.

Only a few counts were recorded for this clonotype. V is TRBV9 and J is TRBJ2-2; no clear D gene. The CDR3 loop spans 13 amino acids. In germline, CDR1 is SGDLS, CDR2 YYNGEE. V was trimmed by 2 bases and J by 3 bases, leaving 5 bases between them. CDR3 region: CASSVVDTGELFF. In DNA, the CDR3 is TGTGCCAGCAGCGTCGTTGACACCGGGGAGCTGTTTTTT.

The chain couples TRBV5-1 to TRBJ2-3; 8 positions match TRBD2. In germline, CDR1 is SGHRS, CDR2 YFSETQ. J gave up 1 base and V 1 base, and 5 bases lay outside the gene matches. The CDR3 contains 16 residues. For the CDR3, the DNA is TGCGCCAGCAGCTTGACGCGGGAGGCACGCACAGATACGCAGTATTTT. This sequence encodes CASSLTREARTDTQYF.

The chain carries TRBV12-3 or TRBV12-4 and TRBJ2-2, with 8 bases matching TRBD1. With 7 bases clipped from V and 7 bases from J, the junction kept 11 bases outside the gene matches. The CDR3 totals 15 residues. The CDR3 spells CASTLTTGAGGELFF. In nucleotides, the CDR3 is TGTGCCAGCACCCTTACGACAGGGGCCGGCGGGGAGCTGTTTTTT.

V usage is TRBV29-1 and J usage is TRBJ1-4, with 8 positions matching TRBD1. J lost 0 bases, V lost 5 bases, and 14 bases had no gene match. CDR3 length: 18 residues. Germline V gives CDR1 SQVTM, CDR2 ANQGSEA. This CDR3 is CSVLDRGLKGATNEKLFF. DNA of the CDR3: TGCAGCGTTCTCGACAGGGGACTAAAAGGGGCAACTAATGAAAAACTGTTTTTT.

This clonotype was counted between two and nine times. This rearrangement joins TRBV14 to TRBJ2-1; 10 nucleotides line up with TRBD2. The V segment lost 4 bases and the J segment 8 bases; nucleotides outside the gene matches: 11. There are 16 residues in the CDR3. CDR1 and CDR2 from the germline V gene are SGHDN and FVKESK. CDR3 sequence: CASSLDLAGDVDEQFF. The CDR3 DNA is TGTGCCAGCAGCCTTGACCTAGCGGGAGACGTCGATGAGCAGTTCTTC. Full variable domain (remainder filled in from reference TRBV14 and TRBJ2-1): EAGVTQFPSHSVIEKGQTVTLRCDPISGHDNLYWYRRVMGKEIKFLLHFVKESKQDESGMPNNRFLAERTGGTYSTLKVQPAELEDSGVYFCASSLDLAGDVDEQFFGPGTRLTVL.

This chain connects TRBV27 to TRBJ2-7; weak D call: TRBD1 (7 bases). V was shortened by 5 bases and J by 5 bases, with 16 bases between the two germline ends. There are 14 residues in the CDR3. Germline V gene data show CDR1 as MNHEY and CDR2 as SMNVEV (reference sequence). CDR3 amino acids: CASSKWQGGNEQYF. CDR3 nucleotides: TGTGCCAGCAGTAAGTGGCAGGGGGGAAACGAGCAGTACTTC.

The J gene is TRBJ2-7, the V gene TRBV11-2; 7 bases line up with TRBD2. J was trimmed by 2 bases and V by 3 bases; bases with no gene match: 7. The CDR3 is 15 amino acids. The germline CDR1 and CDR2 sequences are SGHAT and FQNNGV. The CDR3 here is CASSFHRDYAYEQYF. The CDR3 DNA is TGTGCCAGCAGCTTCCACCGGGACTACGCCTACGAGCAGTACTTC.

This clonotype has at least ten counts. The genes are TRBV20-1 and TRBJ2-6; D is possibly TRBD1 (6 bases). V lost 2 bases, J lost 0 bases, and 14 bases lay in between. Germline lookup yields CDR1 DFQATT and CDR2 SNEGSKA (reference sequence). The CDR3 length is 17 residues. CDR3 loop: CSARSTGYSSGANVLTF. The DNA for the CDR3 is TGCAGTGCTAGAAGCACAGGGTATTCCTCTGGGGCCAACGTCCTGACTTTC.

V and J are TRBV5-1 and TRBJ2-7; no firm D call. V dropped 0 bases and J dropped 5 bases, with 12 bases sitting between them. The CDR3 consists of 14 residues. Germline V lookup: CDR1 SGHRS, CDR2 YFSETQ. In DNA form, the CDR3 reads TGCGCCAGCAGCTTGGCTTGGCTAGAGGACGAGCAGTACTTC. Amino acids: CASSLAWLEDEQYF.